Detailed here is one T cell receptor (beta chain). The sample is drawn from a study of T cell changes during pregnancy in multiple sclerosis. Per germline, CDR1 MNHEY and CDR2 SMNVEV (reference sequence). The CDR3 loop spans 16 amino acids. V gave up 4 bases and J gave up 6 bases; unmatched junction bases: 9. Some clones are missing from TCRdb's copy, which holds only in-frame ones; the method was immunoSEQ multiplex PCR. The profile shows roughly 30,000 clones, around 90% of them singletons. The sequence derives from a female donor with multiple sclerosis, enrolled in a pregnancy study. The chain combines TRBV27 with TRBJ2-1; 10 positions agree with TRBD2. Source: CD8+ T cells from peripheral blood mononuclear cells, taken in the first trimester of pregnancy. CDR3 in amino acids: CASSSGRLAGVNEQFF. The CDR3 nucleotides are TGTGCCAGCAGTTCCGGAAGGCTAGCGGGGGTCAATGAGCAGTTCTTC.